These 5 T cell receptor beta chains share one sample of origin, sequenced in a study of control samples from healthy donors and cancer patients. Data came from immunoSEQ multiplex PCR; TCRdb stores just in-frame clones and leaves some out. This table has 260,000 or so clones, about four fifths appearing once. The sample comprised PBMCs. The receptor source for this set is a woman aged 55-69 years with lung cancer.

CDR3 nucleotides: TGTGCCAGCAGTTTTACCGGGACAGGGCTCCGGAACACCATATATTTT. It yields the protein CASSFTGTGLRNTIYF. The genes are TRBV28 and TRBJ1-3; 9 nucleotides align to TRBD1. The trim removed 3 bases at V and 7 bases at J, leaving 10 bases unmatched. This CDR3 contains 16 residues. Germline values: CDR1 MDHEN, CDR2 SYDVKM.

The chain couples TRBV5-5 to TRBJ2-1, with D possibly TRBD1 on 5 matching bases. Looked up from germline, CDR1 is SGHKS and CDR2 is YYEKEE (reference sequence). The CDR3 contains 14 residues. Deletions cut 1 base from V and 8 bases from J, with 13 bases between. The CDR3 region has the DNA TGTGCCAGCAGCTTGTCACAGGCGAACGATGAGCAGTTCTTC. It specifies CASSLSQANDEQFF. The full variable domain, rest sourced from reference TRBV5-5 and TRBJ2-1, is DAGVTQSPTHLIKTRGQQVTLRCSPISGHKSVSWYQQVLGQGPQFIFQYYEKEERGRGNFPDRFSARQFPNYSSELNVNALLLGDSALYLCASSLSQANDEQFFGPGTRLTVL.

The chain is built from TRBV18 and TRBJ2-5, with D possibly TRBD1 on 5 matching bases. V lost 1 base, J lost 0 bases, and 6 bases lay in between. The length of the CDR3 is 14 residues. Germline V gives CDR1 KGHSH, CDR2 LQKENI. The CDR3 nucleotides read TGTGCCAGCTCACCACAGACAGACCAAGAGACCCAGTACTTC. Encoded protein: CASSPQTDQETQYF.

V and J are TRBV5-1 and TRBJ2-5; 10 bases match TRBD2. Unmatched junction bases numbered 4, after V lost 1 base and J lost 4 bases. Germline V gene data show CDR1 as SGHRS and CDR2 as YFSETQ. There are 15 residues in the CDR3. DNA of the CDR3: TGCGCCAGCAGCTTGTCTAGCGGGAGTGTAGAGACCCAGTACTTC. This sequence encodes CASSLSSGSVETQYF.

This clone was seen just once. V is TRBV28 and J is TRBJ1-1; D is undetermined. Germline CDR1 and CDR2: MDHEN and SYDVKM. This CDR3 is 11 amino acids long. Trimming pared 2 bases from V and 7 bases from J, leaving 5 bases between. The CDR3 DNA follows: TGTGCCAGCAGTTTAAGCGATGAAGCTTTCTTT. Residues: CASSLSDEAFF.